The sequence of this TCR beta chain was determined in a study of Ad26.COV2.S vaccination and SARS-CoV-2 variants. About this clone: Its cognate antigen is unknown.

Study outcomes and limitations: Researchers reported similar non-spike TCR breadth in vaccine and placebo recipients. After vaccination, substantial breadth of spike-specific CD8+ and CD4+ responses was reported.

The V and J ends lost 5 bases and 6 bases, in that order; junction bases with no gene match: 6. The CDR3 contains 13 residues. Germline-derived CDR1 and CDR2 are SGHAT and FQDESV (reference sequence). Regarding treatment: 19 received Ad26.COV2.S at low or high dose, single or two shots; roughly 5 received placebo; per-sample allocation not given. It was on day 63 after the first vaccine or placebo injection that samples were taken. The sample came from a Boston adult aged 18-55 years. Assay used: immunoSEQ multiplex PCR; TCRdb lists only in-frame clones, some missing. The table records about 400,000 clones, about four fifths of them present only once.

The sequence was obtained from a person aged 18 to 59 who received the Ad26.COV2.S COVID-19 vaccine or a placebo. Specimen: peripheral blood, collected in a trial of Ad26.COV2.S vaccine versus placebo. The gene calls are TRBV11-1 and TRBJ2-5; 7 nucleotides match TRBD2. This CDR3 reads CASSAAGSQTQYF. The CDR3 bases are TGTGCCAGCAGCGCAGCGGGATCCCAGACCCAGTACTTC.